This T cell receptor beta chain stems from a study of shared clonotypes between healthy human individuals. With V trimmed by 3 bases and J by 0 bases, 5 bases remained unmatched. Germline assignment: CDR1 SGHTA and CDR2 FQGNSA. This CDR3 region has 17 residues. Profiled with immunoSEQ multiplex PCR; TCRdb holds only in-frame clones, not every one. This table holds some 1 million clones, about 80% found once. In the case of this clone: A read error may explain this, as a much larger clone is one base away.

V gene TRBV7-2 combines with J gene TRBJ1-6; TRBD1 agrees at 7 bases. The sequence came from a man between 18 and 35 years old in good health. The sequenced sample was memory CD4+ T cells sorted from blood. Subset described: CD45RA-negative fraction. CDR3 in DNA: TGTGCCAGCAGCTTGGTGGGACAGAGCTCCTATAATTCACCCCTCCACTTT. It codes for CASSLVGQSSYNSPLHF.